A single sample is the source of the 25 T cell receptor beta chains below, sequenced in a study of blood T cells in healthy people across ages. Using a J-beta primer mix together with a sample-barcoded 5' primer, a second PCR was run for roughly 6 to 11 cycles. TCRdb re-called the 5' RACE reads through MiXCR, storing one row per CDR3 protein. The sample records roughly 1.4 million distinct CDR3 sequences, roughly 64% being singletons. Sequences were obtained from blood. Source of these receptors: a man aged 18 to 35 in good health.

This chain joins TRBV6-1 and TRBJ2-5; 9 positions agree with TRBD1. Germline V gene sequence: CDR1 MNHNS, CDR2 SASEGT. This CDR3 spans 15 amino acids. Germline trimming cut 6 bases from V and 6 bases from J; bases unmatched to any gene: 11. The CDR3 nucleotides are TGTGCCAGCAGCCCAATAGGACAGGGGATGAAGACCCAGTACTTC. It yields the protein CASSPIGQGMKTQYF.

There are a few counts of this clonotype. The CDR3 region is CASSLFAGTGGTSYEQYF. The CDR3 nucleotides read TGTGCCAGCAGTTTATTTGCCGGCACAGGGGGAACGTCCTACGAGCAGTACTTC. The chain joins TRBV27 to TRBJ2-7; 8 bases agree with TRBD1. V shed 1 base and J 1 base; nucleotides not matched to a gene: 12. The CDR3 runs 18 residues. Germline V gives CDR1 MNHEY, CDR2 SMNVEV (reference sequence).

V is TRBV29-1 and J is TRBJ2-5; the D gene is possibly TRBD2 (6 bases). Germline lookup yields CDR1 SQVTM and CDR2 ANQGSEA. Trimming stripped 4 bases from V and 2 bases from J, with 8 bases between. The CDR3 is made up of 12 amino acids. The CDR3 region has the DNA TGCAGCGTTGCGGGGGTACAAGAGACCCAGTACTTC. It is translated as CSVAGVQETQYF.

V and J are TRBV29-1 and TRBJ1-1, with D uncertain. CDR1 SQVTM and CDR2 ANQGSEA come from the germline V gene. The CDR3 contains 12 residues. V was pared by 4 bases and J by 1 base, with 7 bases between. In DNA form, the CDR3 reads TGCAGCGTTGTGCAGACGAACACTGAAGCTTTCTTT. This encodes CSVVQTNTEAFF. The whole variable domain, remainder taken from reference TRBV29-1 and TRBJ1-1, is SAVISQKPSRDICQRGTSLTIQCQVDSQVTMMFWYRQQPGQSLTLIATANQGSEATYESGFVIDKFPISRPNLTFSTLTVSNMSPEDSSIYLCSVVQTNTEAFFGQGTRLTVV.

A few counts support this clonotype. This CDR3 is CAISEHDISNQPQHF. In nucleotides, the CDR3 is TGTGCCATCAGTGAACACGACATTAGCAATCAGCCCCAGCATTTT. This sequence joins TRBV10-3 and TRBJ1-5, with D unresolved. The germline V gene has CDR1 ENHRY and CDR2 SYGVKD. The CDR3 has 15 amino acids. The V and J ends lost 3 bases and 0 bases respectively, with 9 bases between them.

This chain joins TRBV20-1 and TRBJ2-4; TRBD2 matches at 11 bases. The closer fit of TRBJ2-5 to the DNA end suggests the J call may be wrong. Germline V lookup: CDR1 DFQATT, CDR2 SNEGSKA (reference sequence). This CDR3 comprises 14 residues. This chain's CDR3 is CSALAGGLGETQYF. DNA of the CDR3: TGCAGTGCTTTAGCGGGGGGGCTAGGAGAGACCCAGTACTTC.

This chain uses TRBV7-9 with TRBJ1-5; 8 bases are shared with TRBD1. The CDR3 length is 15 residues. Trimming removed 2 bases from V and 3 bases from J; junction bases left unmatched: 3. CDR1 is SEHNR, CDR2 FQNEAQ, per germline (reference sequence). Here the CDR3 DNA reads TGTGCCAGCAGCTTAACACAGGGGGACAATCAGCCCCAGCATTTT. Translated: CASSLTQGDNQPQHF.

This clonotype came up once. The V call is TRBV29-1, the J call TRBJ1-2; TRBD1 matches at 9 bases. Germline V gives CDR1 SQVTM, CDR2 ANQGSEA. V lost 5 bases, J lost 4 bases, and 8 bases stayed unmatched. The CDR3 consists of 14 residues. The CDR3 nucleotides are TGCAGCGTTCACCGGGACAGGGATCCCTATGGCTACACCTTC. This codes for CSVHRDRDPYGYTF.

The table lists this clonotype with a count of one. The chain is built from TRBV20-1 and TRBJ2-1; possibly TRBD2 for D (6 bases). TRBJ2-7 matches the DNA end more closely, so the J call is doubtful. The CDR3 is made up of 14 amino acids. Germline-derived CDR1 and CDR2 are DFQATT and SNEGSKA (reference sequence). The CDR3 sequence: CSAGRSGPYNEQYF. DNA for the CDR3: TGCAGTGCTGGGAGGAGCGGACCCTACAATGAGCAGTACTTC.

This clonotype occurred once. The CDR3 sequence: CASSKSSPGQGSNTEAFF. DNA of the CDR3: TGTGCCAGCAGCAAATCCTCTCCGGGACAGGGGTCGAACACTGAAGCTTTCTTT. This chain links TRBV21-1 with TRBJ1-1; TRBD1 is the table's D call, not checked against the DNA. TRBV21-1 is designated a pseudogene. This CDR3 spans 18 amino acids.

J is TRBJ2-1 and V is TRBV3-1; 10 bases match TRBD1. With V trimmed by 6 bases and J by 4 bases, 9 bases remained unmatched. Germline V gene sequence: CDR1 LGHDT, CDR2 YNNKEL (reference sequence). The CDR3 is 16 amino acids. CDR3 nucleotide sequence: TGTGCCAGCAGTCCTATCGGACAGGGGGTATACAATGAGCAGTTCTTC. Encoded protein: CASSPIGQGVYNEQFF.

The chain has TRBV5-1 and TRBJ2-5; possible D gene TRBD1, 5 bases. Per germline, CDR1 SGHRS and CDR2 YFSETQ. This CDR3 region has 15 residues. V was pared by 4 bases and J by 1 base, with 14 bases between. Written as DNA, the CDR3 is TGCGCCAGCAGCCCAATAACAGGAACCCAAGAGACCCAGTACTTC. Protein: CASSPITGTQETQYF.

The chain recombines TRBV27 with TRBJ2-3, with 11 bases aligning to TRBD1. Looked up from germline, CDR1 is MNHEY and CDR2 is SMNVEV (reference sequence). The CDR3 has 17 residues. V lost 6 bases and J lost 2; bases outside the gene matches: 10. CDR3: CASSLWTGGSNTDTQYF. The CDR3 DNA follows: TGTGCCAGCAGCCTGTGGACAGGGGGCTCAAACACAGATACGCAGTATTTT.

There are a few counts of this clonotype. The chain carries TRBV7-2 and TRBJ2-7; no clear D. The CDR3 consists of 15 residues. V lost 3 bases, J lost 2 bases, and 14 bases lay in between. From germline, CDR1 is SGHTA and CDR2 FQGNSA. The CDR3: CASSLGGARTYEQYF. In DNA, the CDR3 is TGTGCCAGCAGCTTGGGCGGAGCTAGGACCTACGAGCAGTACTTC.

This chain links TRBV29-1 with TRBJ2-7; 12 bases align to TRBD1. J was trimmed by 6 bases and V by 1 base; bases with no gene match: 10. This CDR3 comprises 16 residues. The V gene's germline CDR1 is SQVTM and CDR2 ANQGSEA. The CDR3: CSVEGQAGTGGLEQYF. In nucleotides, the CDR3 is TGCAGCGTTGAAGGGCAGGCCGGGACAGGGGGCCTCGAGCAGTACTTC.

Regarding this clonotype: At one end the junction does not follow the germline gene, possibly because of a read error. CDR3 sequence: CASSLEGWANYGYTF. The CDR3 region has the DNA TGTGCCAGCAGTTTAGAAGGCTGGGCGAACTATGGCTACACCTTC. The J gene is TRBJ1-2, the V gene TRBV7-2; D unresolved. Germline CDR1 is SGHTA and CDR2 is FQGNSA. The CDR3 consists of 15 residues.

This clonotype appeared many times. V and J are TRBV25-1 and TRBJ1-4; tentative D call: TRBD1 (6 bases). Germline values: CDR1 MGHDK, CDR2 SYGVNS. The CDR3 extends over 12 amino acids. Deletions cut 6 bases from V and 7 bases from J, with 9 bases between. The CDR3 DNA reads TGTGCCAGCAGCGGACAGCCTGAAAAACTGTTTTTT. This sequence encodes CASSGQPEKLFF.

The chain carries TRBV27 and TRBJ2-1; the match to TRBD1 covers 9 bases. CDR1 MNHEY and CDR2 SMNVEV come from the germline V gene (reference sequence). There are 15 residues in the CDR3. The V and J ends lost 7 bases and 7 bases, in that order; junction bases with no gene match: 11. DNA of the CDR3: TGTGCCAGCAACCCGACAGGGGGGATGTGGAATGAGCAGTTCTTC. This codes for CASNPTGGMWNEQFF.

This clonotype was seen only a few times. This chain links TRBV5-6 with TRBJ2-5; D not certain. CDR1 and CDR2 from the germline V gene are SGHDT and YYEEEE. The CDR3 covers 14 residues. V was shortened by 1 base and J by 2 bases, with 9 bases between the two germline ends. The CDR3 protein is CASSLHSLQETQYF. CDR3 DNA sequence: TGTGCCAGCAGCTTGCACTCCTTACAAGAGACCCAGTACTTC.

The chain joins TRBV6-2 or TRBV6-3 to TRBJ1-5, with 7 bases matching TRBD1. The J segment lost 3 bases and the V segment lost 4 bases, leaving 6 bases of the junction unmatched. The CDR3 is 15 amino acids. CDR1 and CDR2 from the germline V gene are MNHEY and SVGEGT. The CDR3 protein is CASSWHRGFNQPQHF. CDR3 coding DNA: TGTGCCAGCAGTTGGCACAGGGGATTCAATCAGCCCCAGCATTTT.

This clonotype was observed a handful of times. The CDR3 DNA is TGTGCCAGCAGCCAAGGCGGGACTAGCGGGAGGAAGTACGAGCAGTACTTC. Translation gives CASSQGGTSGRKYEQYF. The V call is TRBV4-2, the J call TRBJ2-7, with TRBD2 identical over 15 bases. This CDR3 spans 17 amino acids. From germline, CDR1 is LGHNA and CDR2 YNFKEQ. Trimming removed 1 base from V and 4 bases from J; junction bases left unmatched: 5.

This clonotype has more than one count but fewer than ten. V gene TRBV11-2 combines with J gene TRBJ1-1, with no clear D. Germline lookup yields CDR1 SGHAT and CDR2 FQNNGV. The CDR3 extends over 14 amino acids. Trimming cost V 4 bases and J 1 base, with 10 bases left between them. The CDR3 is CASSSGRQNTEAFF. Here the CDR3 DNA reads TGTGCCAGCAGCTCCGGACGCCAGAACACTGAAGCTTTCTTT.

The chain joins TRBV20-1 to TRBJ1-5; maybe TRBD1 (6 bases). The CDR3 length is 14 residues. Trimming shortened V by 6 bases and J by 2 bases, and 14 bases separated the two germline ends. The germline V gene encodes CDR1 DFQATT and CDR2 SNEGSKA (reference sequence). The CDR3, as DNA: TGCAGTGCCGAGGACAGTTATGGCAATCAGCCCCAGCATTTT. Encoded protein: CSAEDSYGNQPQHF.

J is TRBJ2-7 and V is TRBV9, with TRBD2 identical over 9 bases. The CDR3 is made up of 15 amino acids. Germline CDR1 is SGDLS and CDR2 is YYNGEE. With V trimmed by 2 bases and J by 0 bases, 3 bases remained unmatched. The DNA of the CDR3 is TGTGCCAGCAGCGTTCGTAGCGGGAGCTCCTACGAGCAGTACTTC. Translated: CASSVRSGSSYEQYF.

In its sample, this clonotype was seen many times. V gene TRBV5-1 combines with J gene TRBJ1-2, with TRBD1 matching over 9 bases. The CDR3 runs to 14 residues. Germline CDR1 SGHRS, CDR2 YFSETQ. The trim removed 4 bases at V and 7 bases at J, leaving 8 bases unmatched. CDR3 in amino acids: CASSEGQGIGGYTF. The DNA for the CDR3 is TGCGCCAGCAGCGAGGGACAGGGAATCGGTGGCTACACCTTC.